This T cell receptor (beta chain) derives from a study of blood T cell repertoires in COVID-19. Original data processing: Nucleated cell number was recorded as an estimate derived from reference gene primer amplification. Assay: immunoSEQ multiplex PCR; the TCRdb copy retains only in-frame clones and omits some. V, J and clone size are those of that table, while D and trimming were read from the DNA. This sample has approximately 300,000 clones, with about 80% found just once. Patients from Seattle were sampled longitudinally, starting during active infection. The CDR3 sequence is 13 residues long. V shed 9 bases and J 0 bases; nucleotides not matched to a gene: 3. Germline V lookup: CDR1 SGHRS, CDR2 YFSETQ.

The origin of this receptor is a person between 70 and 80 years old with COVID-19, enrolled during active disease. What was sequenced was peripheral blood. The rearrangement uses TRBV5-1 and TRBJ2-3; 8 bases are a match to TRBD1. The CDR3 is CATRTGSTDTQYF. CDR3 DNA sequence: TGCGCCACCCGGACAGGGAGCACAGATACGCAGTATTTT.